The 27 T cell receptor beta chains below all came from one sample that was sequenced in a study of cytomegalovirus exposure and HLA in healthy donors. The PCR ran on 60 Vbeta and 13 Jbeta primers. Profiling relied on immunoSEQ multiplex PCR, and the TCRdb table lists in-frame clones only, not all of them. The sample has approximately 190,000 clones, approximately 79% seen once. The sample was PBMCs. These receptor sequences come from a man in his forties or fifties in good health and CMV-seropositive.

This rearrangement joins TRBV30 to TRBJ1-1; TRBD1 matches 8 bases. Germline CDR1 reads GTSNPN; CDR2 reads SVGIG (reference sequence). This CDR3 is built from 13 residues. V shed 8 bases and J 2 bases; nucleotides not matched to a gene: 7. This chain's CDR3 is CARNDRGNTEAFF. In nucleotides, the CDR3 is TGTGCCCGGAACGACAGGGGCAACACTGAAGCTTTCTTT.

The V gene is TRBV19, the J gene TRBJ2-2; TRBD1 matches at 7 bases. CDR1 and CDR2 from the germline V gene are LNHDA and SQIVND (reference sequence). V shed 6 bases and J 6 bases; nucleotides not matched to a gene: 10. The CDR3 is 15 amino acids. The CDR3 DNA reads as TGTGCCAGTAGGGTTCCAGGGGGATCGGCCGGGGAGCTGTTTTTT. It codes for CASRVPGGSAGELFF.

This clone has just a few counts. This sequence joins TRBV2 and TRBJ1-3; D might be TRBD1 (5 bases). V was trimmed by 4 bases and J by 3 bases, leaving 10 bases between them. In germline, CDR1 is SNHLY, CDR2 FYNNEI. The CDR3 is made up of 14 amino acids. CDR3 nucleotide sequence: TGTGCCAGCAGTGTCTTGGGGGGTGGAAACACCATATATTTT. This sequence encodes CASSVLGGGNTIYF.

This chain uses TRBV28 with TRBJ2-7; 8 bases align to TRBD1. The CDR3 covers 14 residues. The germline CDR1 and CDR2 sequences are MDHEN and SYDVKM. Unmatched junction bases numbered 2, after V lost 1 base and J lost 3 bases. The CDR3 DNA sequence: TGTGCCAGCAGTTTATTAGGACAGGGCTACGAGCAGTACTTC. It translates to CASSLLGQGYEQYF.

The V call is TRBV27, the J call TRBJ2-1; 10 nucleotides line up with TRBD2. The ends lost 3 bases at V and 4 bases at J; junction bases unmatched: 6. The CDR3 has 16 residues. Germline V gene data show CDR1 as MNHEY and CDR2 as SMNVEV (reference sequence). The CDR3 loop reads CASSFLTSGPYNEQFF. CDR3 nucleotide sequence: TGTGCCAGCAGTTTTCTGACTAGCGGGCCGTACAATGAGCAGTTCTTC.

V usage is TRBV18 and J usage is TRBJ2-5; 8 bases are a match to TRBD1. Germline CDR1 reads KGHSH; CDR2 reads LQKENI. There are 15 residues in the CDR3. The ends lost 7 bases at V and 4 bases at J; junction bases unmatched: 11. CDR3 sequence: CASFPTGERIETQYF. For the CDR3, the DNA is TGTGCCAGCTTCCCGACAGGGGAGAGAATAGAGACCCAGTACTTC.

The chain is built from TRBV6-5 and TRBJ2-7; weak D call: TRBD2 (5 bases). There are 15 residues in the CDR3. Trimming took off 5 bases at V and 2 bases at J, with 16 bases between the two ends. The germline gives CDR1 MNHEY, CDR2 SVGAGI. The CDR3: CASSTKGGRAYEQYF. CDR3 coding DNA: TGTGCCAGCAGTACCAAAGGAGGACGGGCCTACGAGCAGTACTTC.

The chain uses TRBV7-2 and TRBJ2-2; D is possibly TRBD1 (6 bases). Deletions cut 1 base from V and 3 bases from J, with 18 bases between. There are 18 residues in the CDR3. Germline CDR1 reads SGHTA; CDR2 reads FQGNSA. The CDR3 sequence: CASSLVRQVGTDTGELFF. The CDR3 region has the DNA TGTGCCAGCAGCTTAGTACGACAGGTTGGGACCGACACCGGGGAGCTGTTTTTT.

V is TRBV11-3 and J is TRBJ2-5; 8 nucleotides align to TRBD1. The J segment lost 7 bases and the V segment lost 5 bases, leaving 9 bases of the junction unmatched. CDR1 and CDR2 (germline): SGHNT, YENEEA. The CDR3 spans 14 residues. The CDR3 nucleotides are TGTGCCAGCAGCCCACAGGGGGGAAAGGGGACCCAGTACTTC. Protein product: CASSPQGGKGTQYF.

There are a few counts of this clone. The chain employs TRBV19 and TRBJ2-3; D not certain. The CDR3 has 12 amino acids. Trimming took off 4 bases at V and 4 bases at J, with 6 bases between the two ends. The germline gives CDR1 LNHDA, CDR2 SQIVND (reference sequence). This CDR3 is CASSTLADTQYF. For the CDR3, the DNA is TGTGCCAGTAGTACACTGGCAGATACGCAGTATTTT.

The chain employs TRBV27 and TRBJ2-5; TRBD1 is a possible D gene (9 bases). The end of the DNA is better explained by TRBJ2-7, so the J call may be wrong. The CDR3 runs to 15 residues. The germline V gene encodes CDR1 MNHEY and CDR2 SMNVEV (reference sequence). The CDR3 DNA reads TGTGCCAGCAGTTTTGCGGGGGGACAGGGCTACGAGCAGTACTTC. Translated: CASSFAGGQGYEQYF.

V usage is TRBV19 and J usage is TRBJ1-2, with TRBD1 matching over 7 bases. V lost 10 bases, J lost 3 bases, and 11 bases stayed unmatched. The CDR3 is made up of 14 amino acids. Germline V CDR1 and CDR2: LNHDA, SQIVND (reference sequence). CDR3 bases: TGTGCCATATCGGACAGGCAGGCGCACTATGGCTACACCTTC. It encodes CAISDRQAHYGYTF.

The V and J genes are TRBV28 and TRBJ2-7; tentative D call: TRBD2 (6 bases). The CDR3 is 15 residues long. Germline V gene lookup returns CDR1 MDHEN and CDR2 SYDVKM. Between the trimmed V and J ends, which lost 3 bases and 4 bases, there was a span of 16 bases. This chain's CDR3 is CASSLVRDSKYEQYF. For the CDR3, the DNA is TGTGCCAGCAGTTTGGTCCGGGACTCGAAATACGAGCAGTACTTC.

The chain combines TRBV25-1 with TRBJ2-5, with 10 bases identical to TRBD2. The V segment lost 3 bases and the J segment 4 bases; nucleotides outside the gene matches: 8. Germline values: CDR1 MGHDK, CDR2 SYGVNS. CDR3 size: 16 residues. CDR3 sequence reads: CASSETSGLLGETQYF. The CDR3 nucleotides read TGTGCCAGCAGTGAGACTAGCGGGTTACTGGGAGAGACCCAGTACTTC.

The rearrangement links TRBV6-1 to TRBJ2-5; D unclear. The V end was cut by 4 bases, the J end by 4 bases, with 19 bases between. The germline V gene has CDR1 MNHNS and CDR2 SASEGT. This CDR3 comprises 16 residues. The CDR3 sequence is CASSAQLPKARETQYF. In DNA form, the CDR3 reads TGTGCCAGCAGTGCACAGCTCCCGAAGGCGCGAGAGACCCAGTACTTC.

The V and J genes are TRBV4-2 and TRBJ1-5, with TRBD1 as a possible D gene (6 bases). The CDR3 loop spans 14 amino acids. Germline CDR1 reads LGHNA; CDR2 reads YNFKEQ. V gave up 5 bases and J gave up 2 bases, with 10 bases separating them. The CDR3 nucleotides are TGTGCCAGCAGCACCCGACAGGGCAATCAGCCCCAGCATTTT. Its protein product is CASSTRQGNQPQHF.

This sequence joins TRBV12-5 and TRBJ2-7; D is unclear. The CDR3 totals 12 residues. Trimming left V 3 bases short and J 4 bases short, with 7 bases between. Per the germline V gene, CDR1 is LGHNT and CDR2 is FRNRAP. In DNA, the CDR3 is TGTGCTAGTGGTTTTGTCCGGTACGAGCAGTACTTC. This translates into CASGFVRYEQYF.

V is TRBV29-1 and J is TRBJ2-2; a weak D match, TRBD1 (5 bases). Trimming shortened V by 4 bases and J by 6 bases, and 15 bases separated the two germline ends. Germline CDR1 and CDR2: SQVTM and ANQGSEA. The length of the CDR3 is 14 residues. For the CDR3, the DNA is TGCAGCGTTGGAGCGCCCCACAGGTCCGGGGAGCTGTTTTTT. It translates to CSVGAPHRSGELFF.

The V and J genes are TRBV18 and TRBJ1-1; TRBD1 matches 7 bases. The CDR3 consists of 15 residues. Germline V lookup: CDR1 KGHSH, CDR2 LQKENI. With V trimmed by 0 bases and J by 4 bases, 5 bases remained unmatched. CDR3: CASSPPSTGVTEAFF. CDR3 sequence (DNA): TGTGCCAGCTCACCACCGAGTACAGGGGTCACTGAAGCTTTCTTT. The complete variable domain, with remaining parts taken from reference TRBV18 and TRBJ1-1, reads NAGVMQNPRHLVRRRGQEARLRCSPMKGHSHVYWYRQLPEEGLKFMVYLQKENIIDESGMPKERFSAEFPKEGPSILRIQQVVRGDSAAYFCASSPPSTGVTEAFFGQGTRLTVV.

The CDR3 coding sequence is TGTGCCAGCAGCCCCCAGGGTTATGAGCAGTTCTTC. Translated: CASSPQGYEQFF. The rearrangement uses TRBV14 and TRBJ2-1; maybe TRBD1 (5 bases). The CDR3 consists of 12 residues. V lost 4 bases and J lost 8, with 9 bases in between. The germline V gene has CDR1 SGHDN and CDR2 FVKESK.

This chain connects TRBV4-3 to TRBJ2-2; TRBD1 agrees at 7 bases. This CDR3 comprises 17 residues. Trimming cost V 1 base and J 0 bases; bases outside gene matches: 5. The germline V gene encodes CDR1 LGHNA and CDR2 YSLEER. The chain's CDR3 is CASSQGQGVANTGELFF. The CDR3 DNA reads as TGCGCCAGCAGCCAAGGACAGGGAGTCGCGAACACCGGGGAGCTGTTTTTT.

V usage is TRBV27 and J usage is TRBJ1-1; TRBD1 aligns across 10 bases. This CDR3 has 12 amino acids. The germline CDR1 and CDR2 sequences are MNHEY and SMNVEV (reference sequence). Trimming took 4 bases from V and 10 from J; bases not matched to a gene: 3. As DNA, the CDR3 is TGTGCCAGCAGTTCCCGGACAGGGGGAGCTTTCTTT. Translating it yields CASSSRTGGAFF.

The V and J genes are TRBV6-1 and TRBJ1-1; TRBD1 agrees at 8 bases. From germline, CDR1 is MNHNS and CDR2 SASEGT. The CDR3 length is 15 residues. The trim removed 6 bases at V and 0 bases at J, leaving 6 bases unmatched. Written as DNA, the CDR3 is TGTGCCAGCAGGCGACAGGGGCGCATGAACACTGAAGCTTTCTTT. Amino acids: CASRRQGRMNTEAFF.

The V call is TRBV9, the J call TRBJ2-1; no definite D call. V was pared by 1 base and J by 5 bases, with 4 bases between. Germline CDR1 is SGDLS and CDR2 is YYNGEE. This CDR3 is built from 12 residues. This CDR3 is CASSVLDNEQFF. DNA of the CDR3: TGTGCCAGCAGCGTACTAGACAATGAGCAGTTCTTC.

The CDR3 loop is CASSHGRGQYGYTF. The CDR3 region has the DNA TGTGCCAGTAGCCACGGGAGGGGACAATATGGCTACACCTTC. The chain employs TRBV19 and TRBJ1-2, with a weak D call TRBD1 (6 bases). CDR1 and CDR2 (germline): LNHDA, SQIVND (reference sequence). This CDR3 has 14 residues. Trimming left V 6 bases short and J 5 bases short, with 16 bases between.

This clone has only a few counts. The rearrangement links TRBV18 to TRBJ2-1, with D tentatively TRBD2 (5 bases). The germline V and J ends were trimmed by 3 bases and 7 bases, with 16 bases remaining between them. The CDR3 has 15 amino acids. Germline CDR1 reads KGHSH; CDR2 reads LQKENI. CDR3 coding DNA: TGTGCCAGCTCACCCGCTCAGAAACTAGGGAATGAGCAGTTCTTC. Its translation is CASSPAQKLGNEQFF.

This chain joins TRBV9 and TRBJ2-2; 7 bases match TRBD1. The J segment lost 5 bases and the V segment lost 2 bases, leaving 6 bases of the junction unmatched. The germline V gene has CDR1 SGDLS and CDR2 YYNGEE. The CDR3 contains 15 residues. The CDR3 coding sequence is TGTGCCAGCAGCGTTACAGGGGCGCTGACCGGGGAGCTGTTTTTT. Translating it yields CASSVTGALTGELFF.